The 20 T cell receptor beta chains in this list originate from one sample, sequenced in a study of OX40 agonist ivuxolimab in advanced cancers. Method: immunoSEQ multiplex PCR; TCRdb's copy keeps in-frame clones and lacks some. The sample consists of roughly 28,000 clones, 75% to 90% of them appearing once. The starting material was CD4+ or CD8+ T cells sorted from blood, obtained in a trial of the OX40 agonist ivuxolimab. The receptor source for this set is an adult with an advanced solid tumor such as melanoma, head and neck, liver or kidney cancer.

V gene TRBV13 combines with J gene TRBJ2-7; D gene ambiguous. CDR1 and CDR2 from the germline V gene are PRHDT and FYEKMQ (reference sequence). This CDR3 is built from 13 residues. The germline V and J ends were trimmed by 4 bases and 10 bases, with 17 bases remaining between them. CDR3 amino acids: CASSSSSPMHQYF. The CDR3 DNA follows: TGTGCCAGCAGCTCCTCGTCTCCTATGCATCAGTACTTC.

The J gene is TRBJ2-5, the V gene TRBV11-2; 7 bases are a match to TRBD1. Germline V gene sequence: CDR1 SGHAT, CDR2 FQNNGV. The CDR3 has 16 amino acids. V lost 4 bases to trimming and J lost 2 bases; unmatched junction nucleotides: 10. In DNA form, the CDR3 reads TGTGCCAGCAGCTCCCGACAGGGCCCGAGGCAAGAGACCCAGTACTTC. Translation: CASSSRQGPRQETQYF.

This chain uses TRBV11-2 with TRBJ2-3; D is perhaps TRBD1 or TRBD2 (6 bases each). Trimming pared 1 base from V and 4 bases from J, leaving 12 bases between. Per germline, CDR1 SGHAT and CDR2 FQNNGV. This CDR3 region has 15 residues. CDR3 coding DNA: TGTGCCAGCAGCTTAGGGGCAGGGGAGGCAGATACGCAGTATTTT. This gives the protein CASSLGAGEADTQYF.

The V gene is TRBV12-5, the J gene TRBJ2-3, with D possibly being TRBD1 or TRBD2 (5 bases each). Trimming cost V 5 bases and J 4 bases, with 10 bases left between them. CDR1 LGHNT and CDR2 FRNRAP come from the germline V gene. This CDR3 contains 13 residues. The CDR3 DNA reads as TGTGCTAGTGGTCTGGGACGTCCAGATACGCAGTATTTT. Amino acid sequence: CASGLGRPDTQYF.

The CDR3 here is CSEGSYNEQFF. As DNA, the CDR3 is TGCAGCGAAGGGTCCTACAATGAGCAGTTCTTC. This sequence joins TRBV29-1 and TRBJ2-1; D ambiguous. Trimming left V 7 bases short and J 1 base short, with 5 bases between. Germline CDR1 and CDR2: SQVTM and ANQGSEA. CDR3 length: 11 amino acids.

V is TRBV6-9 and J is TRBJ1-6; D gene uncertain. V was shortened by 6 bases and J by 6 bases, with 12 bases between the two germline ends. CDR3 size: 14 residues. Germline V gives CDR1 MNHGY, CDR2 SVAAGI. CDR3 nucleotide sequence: TGTGCCAGCAGCTTCGGGATATTTAATTCACCCCTCCACTTT. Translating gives CASSFGIFNSPLHF.

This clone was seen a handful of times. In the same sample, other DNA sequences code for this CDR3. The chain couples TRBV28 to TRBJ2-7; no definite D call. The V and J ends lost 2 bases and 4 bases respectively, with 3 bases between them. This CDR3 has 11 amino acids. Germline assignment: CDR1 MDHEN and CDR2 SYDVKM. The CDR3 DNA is TGTGCCAGCAGTTTAGGTTACGAGCAGTACTTC. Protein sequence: CASSLGYEQYF.

As DNA, the CDR3 is TGTGCCAGCAGCCCGTTCCCCCAGGGGGCGACTGAGCAGTACTTC. As protein: CASSPFPQGATEQYF. The rearrangement links TRBV7-8 to TRBJ2-7, with TRBD1 matching 8 bases. The CDR3 loop spans 15 amino acids. CDR1 is SGHVS, CDR2 FQNEAQ, per germline. Trimming removed 5 bases from V and 7 bases from J; junction bases left unmatched: 13. Drawing the rest from reference TRBV7-8 and TRBJ2-7, the complete variable domain is GAGVSQSPRYKVAKRGQDVALRCDPISGHVSLFWYQQALGQGPEFLTYFQNEAQLDKSGLPSDRFFAERPEGSVSTLKIQRTQQEDSAVYLCASSPFPQGATEQYFGPGTRLTVT.

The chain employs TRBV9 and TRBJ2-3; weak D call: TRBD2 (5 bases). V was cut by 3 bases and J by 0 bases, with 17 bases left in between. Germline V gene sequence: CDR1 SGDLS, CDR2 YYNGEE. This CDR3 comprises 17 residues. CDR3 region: CASSEIWTEASTDTQYF. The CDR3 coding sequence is TGTGCCAGCAGCGAGATATGGACTGAAGCTAGCACAGATACGCAGTATTTT.

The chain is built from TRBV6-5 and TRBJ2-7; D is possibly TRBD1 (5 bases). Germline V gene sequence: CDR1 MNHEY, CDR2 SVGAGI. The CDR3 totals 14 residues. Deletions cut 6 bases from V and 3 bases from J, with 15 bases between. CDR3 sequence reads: CASSVKGRFYEQYF. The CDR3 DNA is TGTGCCAGCAGCGTTAAGGGGCGGTTCTACGAGCAGTACTTC.

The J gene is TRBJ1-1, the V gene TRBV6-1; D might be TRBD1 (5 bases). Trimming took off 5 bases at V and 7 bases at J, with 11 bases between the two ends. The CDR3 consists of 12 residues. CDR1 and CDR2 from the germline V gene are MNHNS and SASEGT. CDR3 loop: CASSPTANEAFF. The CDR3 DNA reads TGTGCCAGCAGTCCGACAGCCAATGAAGCTTTCTTT.

CDR3 sequence reads: CASSRRGGPSGPSGGACTDTQYF. DNA for the CDR3: TGCGCCAGCAGCCGCCGTGGGGGCCCGAGTGGGCCTAGCGGGGGGGCCTGCACAGATACGCAGTATTTT. V usage is TRBV23-1 and J usage is TRBJ2-3; 12 nucleotides match TRBD2. TRBV23-1 is assigned to the ORF class and has an uncertain function. There are 23 residues in the CDR3. The trim removed 6 bases at V and 1 base at J, leaving 26 bases unmatched.

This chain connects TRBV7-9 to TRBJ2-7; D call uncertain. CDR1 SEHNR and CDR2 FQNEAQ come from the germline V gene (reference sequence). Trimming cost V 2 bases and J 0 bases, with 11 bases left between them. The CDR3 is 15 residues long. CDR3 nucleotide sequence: TGTGCCAGCAGCTTAACCACTTCTTCCTCCTACGAGCAGTACTTC. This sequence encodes CASSLTTSSSYEQYF.

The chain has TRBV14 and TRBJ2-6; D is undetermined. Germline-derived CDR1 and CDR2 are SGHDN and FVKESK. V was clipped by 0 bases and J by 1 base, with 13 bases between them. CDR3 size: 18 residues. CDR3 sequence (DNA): TGTGCCAGCAGCCAAGATGTCGGCTACCATTCTGGGGCCAACGTCCTGACTTTC. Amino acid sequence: CASSQDVGYHSGANVLTF.

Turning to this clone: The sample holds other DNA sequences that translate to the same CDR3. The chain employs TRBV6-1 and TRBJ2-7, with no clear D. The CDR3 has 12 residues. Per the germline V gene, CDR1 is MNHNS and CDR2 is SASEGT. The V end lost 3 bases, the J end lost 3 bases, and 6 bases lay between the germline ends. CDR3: CASSEFSYEQYF. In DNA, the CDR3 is TGTGCCAGCAGTGAGTTCAGCTACGAGCAGTACTTC.

This CDR3 reads CASSEHRGEAFF. CDR3 in DNA: TGTGCCAGCAGTGAACACAGGGGTGAAGCTTTCTTT. This chain uses TRBV6-1 with TRBJ1-1, with TRBD1 matching over 7 bases. CDR3 length: 12 amino acids. V lost 2 bases to trimming and J lost 7 bases; unmatched junction nucleotides: 1. From germline, CDR1 is MNHNS and CDR2 SASEGT.

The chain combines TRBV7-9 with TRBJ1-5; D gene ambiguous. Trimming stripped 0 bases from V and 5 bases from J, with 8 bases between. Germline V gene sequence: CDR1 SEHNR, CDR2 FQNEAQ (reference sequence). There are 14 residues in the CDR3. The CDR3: CASSLAGSDQPQHF. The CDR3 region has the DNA TGTGCCAGCAGCTTAGCGGGGAGTGATCAGCCCCAGCATTTT.

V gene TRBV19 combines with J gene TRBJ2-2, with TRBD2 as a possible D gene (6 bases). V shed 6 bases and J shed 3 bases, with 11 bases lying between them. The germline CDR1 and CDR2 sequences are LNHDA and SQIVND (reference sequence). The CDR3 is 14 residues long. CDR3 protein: CASRWGVHTGELFF. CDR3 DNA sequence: TGTGCCAGTAGGTGGGGGGTGCACACCGGGGAGCTGTTTTTT.

Here the CDR3 DNA reads TGTGCCAGCAGCTTGTACGGTAGCGGGACAATATACAATGAGCAGTTCTTC. Protein sequence: CASSLYGSGTIYNEQFF. This rearrangement joins TRBV5-6 to TRBJ2-1; 8 nucleotides align to TRBD2. Germline trimming cut 1 base from V and 4 bases from J; bases unmatched to any gene: 10. CDR3 size: 17 residues. The germline V gene has CDR1 SGHDT and CDR2 YYEEEE.

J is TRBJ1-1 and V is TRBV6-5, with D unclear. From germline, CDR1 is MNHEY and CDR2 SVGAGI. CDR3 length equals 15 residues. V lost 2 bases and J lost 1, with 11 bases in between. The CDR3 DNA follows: TGTGCCAGCAGTTACGAGGTCTACCCGAACACTGAAGCTTTCTTT. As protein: CASSYEVYPNTEAFF.